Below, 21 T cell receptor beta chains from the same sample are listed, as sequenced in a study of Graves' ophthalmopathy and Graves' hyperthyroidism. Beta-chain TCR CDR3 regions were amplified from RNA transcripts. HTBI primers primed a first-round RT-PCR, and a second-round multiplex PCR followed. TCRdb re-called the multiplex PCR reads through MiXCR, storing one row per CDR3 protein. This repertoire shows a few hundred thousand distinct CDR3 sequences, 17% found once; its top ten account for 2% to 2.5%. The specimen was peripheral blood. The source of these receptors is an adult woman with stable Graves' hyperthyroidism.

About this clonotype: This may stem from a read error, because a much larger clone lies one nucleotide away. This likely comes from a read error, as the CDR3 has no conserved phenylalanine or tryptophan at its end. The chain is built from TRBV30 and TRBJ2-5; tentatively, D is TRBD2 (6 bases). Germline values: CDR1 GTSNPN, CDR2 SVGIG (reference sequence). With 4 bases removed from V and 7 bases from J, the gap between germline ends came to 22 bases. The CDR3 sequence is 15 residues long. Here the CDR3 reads CAWKAGLGRRGTQYL. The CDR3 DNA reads TGTGCCTGGAAGGCGGGGCTAGGCCGGAGGGGGACCCAGTACCTC.

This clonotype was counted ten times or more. In DNA, the CDR3 is TGTGCCAGCAGTCCCTACCCCGGGACTTTCGAGCAGTACTTC. Translation gives CASSPYPGTFEQYF. The chain joins TRBV28 to TRBJ2-7; D perhaps matches TRBD2 (6 bases). Germline lookup yields CDR1 MDHEN and CDR2 SYDVKM. Trimming took off 5 bases at V and 6 bases at J, with 17 bases between the two ends. The CDR3 has 14 amino acids.

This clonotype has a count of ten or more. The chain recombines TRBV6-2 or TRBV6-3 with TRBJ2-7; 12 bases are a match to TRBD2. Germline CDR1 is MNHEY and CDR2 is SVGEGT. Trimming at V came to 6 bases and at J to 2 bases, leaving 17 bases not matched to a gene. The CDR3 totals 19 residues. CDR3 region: CASRGQGSGLAGYPYEQYF. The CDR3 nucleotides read TGTGCCAGCAGGGGACAGGGCTCGGGACTAGCGGGCTACCCCTACGAGCAGTACTTC.

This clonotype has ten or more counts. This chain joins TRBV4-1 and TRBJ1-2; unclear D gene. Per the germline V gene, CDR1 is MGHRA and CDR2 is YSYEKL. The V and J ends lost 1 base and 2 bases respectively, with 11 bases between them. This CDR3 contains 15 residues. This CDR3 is CASSQGGGLNYGYTF. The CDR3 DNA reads TGCGCCAGCAGCCAAGGTGGCGGACTAAACTATGGCTACACCTTC.

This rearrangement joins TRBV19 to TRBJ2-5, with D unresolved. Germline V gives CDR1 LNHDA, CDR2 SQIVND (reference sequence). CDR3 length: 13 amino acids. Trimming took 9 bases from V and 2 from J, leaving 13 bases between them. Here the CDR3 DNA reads TGTGCCAGCCGATTTGGCGGTCAAGAGACCCAGTACTTC. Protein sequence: CASRFGGQETQYF.

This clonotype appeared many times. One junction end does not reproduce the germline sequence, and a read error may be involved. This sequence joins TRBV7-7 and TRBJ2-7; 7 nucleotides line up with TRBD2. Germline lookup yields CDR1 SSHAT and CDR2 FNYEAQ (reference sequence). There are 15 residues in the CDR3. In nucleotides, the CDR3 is TGTGCTAGCAGCTTAGCGCGCGGGAGTACCTACGAGCAGTACTTC. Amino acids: CASSLARGSTYEQYF. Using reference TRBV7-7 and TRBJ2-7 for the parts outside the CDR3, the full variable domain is GAGVSQSPRYKVTKRGQDVTLRCDPISSHATLYWYQQALGQGPEFLTYFNYEAQPDKSGLPSDRFSAERPEGSISTLTIQRTEQRDSAMYRCASSLARGSTYEQYFGPGTRLTVT.

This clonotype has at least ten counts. The CDR3 sequence: CASSDPGQGNIQYF. The CDR3 DNA reads as TGTGCCAGCAGTGATCCGGGACAGGGAAACATTCAGTACTTC. The chain uses TRBV12-3 or TRBV12-4 and TRBJ2-4; 9 bases fit TRBD1. The CDR3 is 14 amino acids. The V and J ends lost 5 bases and 6 bases, in that order; junction bases with no gene match: 5.

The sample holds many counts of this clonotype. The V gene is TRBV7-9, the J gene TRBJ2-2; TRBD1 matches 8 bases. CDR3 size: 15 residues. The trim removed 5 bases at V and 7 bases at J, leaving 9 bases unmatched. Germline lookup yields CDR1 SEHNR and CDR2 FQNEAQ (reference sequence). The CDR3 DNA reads TGTGCCAGCAGCCCCCCGGACAGGGCGGTCGGGGAGCTGTTTTTT. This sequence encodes CASSPPDRAVGELFF.

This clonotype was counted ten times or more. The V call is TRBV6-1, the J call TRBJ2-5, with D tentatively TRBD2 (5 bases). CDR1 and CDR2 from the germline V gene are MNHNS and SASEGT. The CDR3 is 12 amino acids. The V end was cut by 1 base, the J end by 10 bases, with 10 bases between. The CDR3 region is CASSEVGRHQYF. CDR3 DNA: TGTGCCAGCAGTGAAGTTGGGAGACACCAGTACTTC.

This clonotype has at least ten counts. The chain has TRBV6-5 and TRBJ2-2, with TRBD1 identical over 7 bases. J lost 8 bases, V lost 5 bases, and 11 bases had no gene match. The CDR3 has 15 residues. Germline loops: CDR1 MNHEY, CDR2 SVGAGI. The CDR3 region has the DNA TGTGCCAGCAGTACCGACAGGGCGAACAGGGGGGAGCTGTTTTTT. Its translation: CASSTDRANRGELFF.

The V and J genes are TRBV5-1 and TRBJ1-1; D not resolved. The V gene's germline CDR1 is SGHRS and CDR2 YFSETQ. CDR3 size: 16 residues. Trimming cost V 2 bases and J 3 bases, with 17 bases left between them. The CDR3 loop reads CASSLTQPGSYTEAFF. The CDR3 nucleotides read TGCGCCAGCAGCTTAACCCAGCCTGGGAGCTACACTGAAGCTTTCTTT.

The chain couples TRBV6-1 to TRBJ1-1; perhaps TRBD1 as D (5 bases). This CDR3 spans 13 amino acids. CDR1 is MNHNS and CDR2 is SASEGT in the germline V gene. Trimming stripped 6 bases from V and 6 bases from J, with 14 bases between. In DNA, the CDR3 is TGTGCCAGCAGGGTAACCAGGGACGCTGAAGCTTTCTTT. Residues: CASRVTRDAEAFF.

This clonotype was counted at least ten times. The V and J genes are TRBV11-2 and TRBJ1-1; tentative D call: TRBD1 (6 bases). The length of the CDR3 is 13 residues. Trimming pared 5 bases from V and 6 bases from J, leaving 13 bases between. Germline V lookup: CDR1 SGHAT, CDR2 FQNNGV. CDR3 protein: CASSLGGIAEAFF. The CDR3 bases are TGTGCCAGCAGCCTAGGGGGGATCGCTGAAGCTTTCTTT.

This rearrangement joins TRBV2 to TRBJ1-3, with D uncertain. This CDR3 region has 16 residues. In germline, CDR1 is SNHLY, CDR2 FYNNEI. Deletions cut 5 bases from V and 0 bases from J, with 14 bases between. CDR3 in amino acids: CASSWVTASSGNTIYF. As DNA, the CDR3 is TGTGCCAGCAGTTGGGTAACTGCCAGCTCTGGAAACACCATATATTTT.

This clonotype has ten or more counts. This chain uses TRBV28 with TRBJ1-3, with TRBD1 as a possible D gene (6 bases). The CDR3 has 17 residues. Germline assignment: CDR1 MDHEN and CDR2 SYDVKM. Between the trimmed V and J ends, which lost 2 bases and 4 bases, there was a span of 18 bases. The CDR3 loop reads CASSLRTVALRGNTIYF. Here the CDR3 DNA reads TGTGCCAGCAGTTTAAGGACAGTAGCCCTGCGGGGAAACACCATATATTTT.

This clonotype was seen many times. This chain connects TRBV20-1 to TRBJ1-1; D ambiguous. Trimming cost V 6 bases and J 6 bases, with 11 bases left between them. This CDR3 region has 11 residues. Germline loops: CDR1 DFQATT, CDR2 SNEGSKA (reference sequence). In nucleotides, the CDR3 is TGCAGTGCAAATCCCCGGGCTGAAGCTTTCTTT. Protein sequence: CSANPRAEAFF.

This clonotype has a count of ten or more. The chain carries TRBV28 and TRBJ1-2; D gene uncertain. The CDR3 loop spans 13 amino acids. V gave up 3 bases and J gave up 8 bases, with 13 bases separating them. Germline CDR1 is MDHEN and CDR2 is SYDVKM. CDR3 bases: TGTGCCAGCAGTTTTTGGGAGGGTATCGGCTACACCTTC. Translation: CASSFWEGIGYTF.

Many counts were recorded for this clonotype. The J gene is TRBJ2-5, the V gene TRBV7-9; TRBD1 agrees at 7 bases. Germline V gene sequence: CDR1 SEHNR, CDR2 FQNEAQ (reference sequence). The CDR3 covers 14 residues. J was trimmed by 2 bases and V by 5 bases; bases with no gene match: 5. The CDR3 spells CASSRTGAQETQYF. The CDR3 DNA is TGTGCCAGCAGCCGTACAGGGGCTCAAGAGACCCAGTACTTC.

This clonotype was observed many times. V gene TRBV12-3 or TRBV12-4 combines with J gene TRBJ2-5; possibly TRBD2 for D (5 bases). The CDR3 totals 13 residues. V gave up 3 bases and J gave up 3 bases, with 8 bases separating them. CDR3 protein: CASSFGVEETQYF. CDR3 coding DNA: TGTGCCAGCAGTTTCGGGGTTGAAGAGACCCAGTACTTC.

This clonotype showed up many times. CDR3 nucleotides: TGTGCCAGCAGCGTAGCTCCCACTAGCGGCTACGAGCAGTACTTC. This encodes CASSVAPTSGYEQYF. J is TRBJ2-7 and V is TRBV9; 8 positions match TRBD2. The ends lost 0 bases at V and 3 bases at J; junction bases unmatched: 5. The CDR3 has 15 residues. Germline V gene data show CDR1 as SGDLS and CDR2 as YYNGEE. The full variable domain, in which reference TRBV9 and TRBJ2-7 provide the parts outside the CDR3, is DSGVTQTPKHLITATGQRVTLRCSPRSGDLSVYWYQQSLDQGLQFLIQYYNGEERAKGNILERFSAQQFPDLHSELNLSSLELGDSALYFCASSVAPTSGYEQYFGPGTRLTVT.

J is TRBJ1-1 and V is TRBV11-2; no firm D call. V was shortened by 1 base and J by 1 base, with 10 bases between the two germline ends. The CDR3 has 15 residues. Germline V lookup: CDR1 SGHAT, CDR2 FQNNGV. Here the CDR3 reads CASSLGVWGNTEAFF. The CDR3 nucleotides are TGTGCCAGCAGCTTAGGTGTATGGGGGAACACTGAAGCTTTCTTT. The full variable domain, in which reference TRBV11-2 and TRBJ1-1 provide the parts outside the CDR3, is EAGVAQSPRYKIIEKRQSVAFWCNPISGHATLYWYQQILGQGPKLLIQFQNNGVVDDSQLPKDRFSAERLKGVDSTLKIQPAKLEDSAVYLCASSLGVWGNTEAFFGQGTRLTVV.